The 26 T cell receptor beta chains below all came from one sample that was sequenced in a study of molecular identifiers for immune sequencing clone quantification. Each CDR3 protein gets one entry after TCRdb re-called the PCR reads with MiXCR. The sample holds around 470,000 distinct CDR3 sequences, 20% to 25% seen once. The sequenced sample consisted of naive CD8+ T cells from blood, with Jurkat cell RNA spiked in. Subset described: FACS-sorted CD8+CD4-CCR7+CD45RA+ naive T cells. Every receptor here comes from a human donor in good health. Some libraries in this study had Jurkat cell RNA spiked in.

In this sample, this clonotype turned up a few times. The chain has TRBV6-2 or TRBV6-3 and TRBJ2-7; no firm D call. The germline V and J ends were trimmed by 2 bases and 3 bases, with 14 bases remaining between them. The CDR3 extends over 15 amino acids. Germline V CDR1 and CDR2: MNHEY, SVGEGT. CDR3 nucleotide sequence: TGTGCCAGCAGTTACCCCGAACCCGGTGGCTACGAGCAGTACTTC. Protein product: CASSYPEPGGYEQYF.

This clonotype was detected many times. The rearrangement joins TRBV5-5 to TRBJ2-7, with 7 bases fitting TRBD1. J gave up 1 base and V 4 bases, and 8 bases lay outside the gene matches. The CDR3 runs to 15 residues. Germline values: CDR1 SGHKS, CDR2 YYEKEE (reference sequence). CDR3 bases: TGTGCCAGCAGCGAAGACAGGGTACGGTCCTACGAGCAGTACTTC. Its protein product is CASSEDRVRSYEQYF.

About this clonotype itself: A read error may account for a junction end that differs from germline. The chain employs TRBV7-9 and TRBJ2-7, with D perhaps matching TRBD2 (6 bases). Germline loops: CDR1 SEHNR, CDR2 FQNEAQ (reference sequence). The CDR3 is 13 amino acids. CDR3 sequence (DNA): TGCGTCAGCAGCGGGCCCAGCTCCTACGAGCAGTACTTC. Protein sequence: CVSSGPSSYEQYF.

V and J are TRBV11-2 and TRBJ1-1; D gene unclear. V lost 1 base to trimming and J lost 7 bases, with 7 bases between them. This CDR3 spans 12 amino acids. Germline lookup yields CDR1 SGHAT and CDR2 FQNNGV. In nucleotides, the CDR3 is TGTGCCAGCAGCTTAGGCGAAGGTGAAGCTTTCTTT. It yields the protein CASSLGEGEAFF. Filled out from reference TRBV11-2 and TRBJ1-1, the complete variable domain reads EAGVAQSPRYKIIEKRQSVAFWCNPISGHATLYWYQQILGQGPKLLIQFQNNGVVDDSQLPKDRFSAERLKGVDSTLKIQPAKLEDSAVYLCASSLGEGEAFFGQGTRLTVV.

This clonotype was observed many times. This chain connects TRBV7-2 to TRBJ2-7; D is unclear. From germline, CDR1 is SGHTA and CDR2 FQGNSA. CDR3 length equals 14 residues. V was pared by 2 bases and J by 3 bases, with 11 bases between. As DNA, the CDR3 is TGTGCCAGCAGCTTATTTGGCCCTAGCTACGAGCAGTACTTC. Translating gives CASSLFGPSYEQYF.

This clonotype has only a few counts. This chain links TRBV24-1 with TRBJ2-5; no reliable D call. The CDR3 loop spans 12 amino acids. Germline CDR1 and CDR2: KGHDR and SFDVKD. V gave up 3 bases and J gave up 5 bases, with 6 bases separating them. This CDR3 reads CATSDSRETQYF. CDR3 in DNA: TGTGCCACCAGTGATAGTCGGGAGACCCAGTACTTC.

This clonotype was recorded many times. The chain employs TRBV20-1 and TRBJ2-4, with 8 bases aligning to TRBD1. Unmatched junction bases numbered 0, after V lost 5 bases and J lost 6 bases. The CDR3 is 11 amino acids. From germline, CDR1 is DFQATT and CDR2 SNEGSKA (reference sequence). The CDR3 loop is CSADRGNIQYF. CDR3 DNA: TGCAGTGCTGACAGGGGAAACATTCAGTACTTC.

This clonotype was detected a few times. V gene TRBV2 combines with J gene TRBJ1-1, with D possibly being TRBD1 (5 bases). Between the trimmed V and J ends, which lost 6 bases and 0 bases, there was a span of 20 bases. There are 17 residues in the CDR3. Germline V gene lookup returns CDR1 SNHLY and CDR2 FYNNEI. The CDR3 DNA reads TGTGCCAGCAGGGGGGGTCGGCAGAAGACCATGAACACTGAAGCTTTCTTT. Encoded protein: CASRGGRQKTMNTEAFF.

This clonotype was seen at least ten times. This chain links TRBV7-9 with TRBJ2-7; D call uncertain. Germline loops: CDR1 SEHNR, CDR2 FQNEAQ (reference sequence). V was pared by 3 bases and J by 5 bases, with 14 bases between. This CDR3 is 14 amino acids long. CDR3 nucleotides: TGTGCCAGCAGCTTCAGTTGGGGTCGGGACGAGCAGTACTTC. Amino acids: CASSFSWGRDEQYF.

This rearrangement joins TRBV3-1 to TRBJ1-2, with D possibly matching TRBD1 (5 bases). Trimming stripped 1 base from V and 2 bases from J, with 8 bases between. The germline CDR1 and CDR2 sequences are LGHDT and YNNKEL (reference sequence). CDR3 length equals 14 residues. The CDR3 reads CASSQGQQNYGYTF. The CDR3 DNA reads TGTGCCAGCAGCCAAGGACAGCAAAACTATGGCTACACCTTC.

This clonotype has only a few counts. An end of the junction differs from the germline gene, which may be a read error. V is TRBV6-6 and J is TRBJ2-1; 7 positions agree with TRBD2. The CDR3 loop spans 14 amino acids. Germline V gives CDR1 MNHNY, CDR2 SVGAGI (reference sequence). DNA of the CDR3: TGTGCCAGCAGTCACTCACTAGCGAACAATGAGCAGTTCTTC. This encodes CASSHSLANNEQFF.

A word on this clonotype: A much larger clonotype is one base distant, so this may be a read error. The chain has TRBV6-2 or TRBV6-3 and TRBJ2-7; tentatively, D is TRBD2 (5 bases). Germline V gene sequence: CDR1 MNHEY, CDR2 SVGEGT. The CDR3 length is 10 residues. V was shortened by 5 bases and J by 9 bases, with 8 bases between the two germline ends. The CDR3: CASSHRGQYF. DNA for the CDR3: TGTGCCAGCAGTCACCGGGGGCAGTACTTC.

The chain is built from TRBV4-3 and TRBJ2-7, with D perhaps matching TRBD2 (5 bases). The ends were cut back, 6 bases at V and 3 bases at J, with 18 bases in the middle. The CDR3 is 15 amino acids. Germline V gene sequence: CDR1 LGHNA, CDR2 YSLEER. Written as DNA, the CDR3 is TGCGCCAGCAGTCCGGTGGCGGGTGGACTCTACGAGCAGTACTTC. Encoded protein: CASSPVAGGLYEQYF.

As for this clonotype: Germline is not matched at one junction end, which may reflect a read error. The CDR3 sequence is CASSLLAGGQGTQYF. CDR3 sequence (DNA): TGTGCCAGCAGCTTACTAGCGGGGGGCCAAGGGACCCAGTACTTC. The chain uses TRBV7-6 and TRBJ2-5, with 11 bases matching TRBD2. This CDR3 has 15 residues. Per germline, CDR1 SGHVS and CDR2 FNYEAQ.

This clonotype came up many times. The chain employs TRBV7-2 and TRBJ2-3; D perhaps matches TRBD2 (5 bases). The CDR3 loop spans 14 amino acids. V lost 2 bases and J lost 6, with 12 bases in between. Germline loops: CDR1 SGHTA, CDR2 FQGNSA. The CDR3 sequence: CASSLSGGLDTQYF. The CDR3 DNA sequence: TGTGCCAGCAGCTTATCGGGCGGGTTGGATACGCAGTATTTT.

This clonotype was recorded at least ten times. The chain employs TRBV25-1 and TRBJ2-3; 9 positions match TRBD1. Per germline, CDR1 MGHDK and CDR2 SYGVNS. The CDR3 spans 15 residues. The V segment lost 3 bases and the J segment 5 bases; nucleotides outside the gene matches: 6. The CDR3 nucleotides read TGTGCCAGCAGTGAGCTACAGGGGGCATTAGATACGCAGTATTTT. This encodes CASSELQGALDTQYF.

The V call is TRBV18, the J call TRBJ1-4, with no clear D. This CDR3 spans 17 amino acids. V lost 1 base and J 0 bases, leaving 12 bases between the germline ends. Germline loops: CDR1 KGHSH, CDR2 LQKENI. The CDR3 here is CASSPQGTPATNEKLFF. The CDR3 DNA reads TGTGCCAGCTCACCACAGGGAACGCCGGCAACTAATGAAAAACTGTTTTTT.

V usage is TRBV7-9 and J usage is TRBJ1-1; D gene ambiguous. Trimming took 2 bases from V and 4 from J, leaving 17 bases between them. Per germline, CDR1 SEHNR and CDR2 FQNEAQ (reference sequence). The CDR3 contains 16 residues. The CDR3 region has the DNA TGTGCCAGCAGCTTATTTTTCGGGCAGGCTGGCACTGAAGCTTTCTTT. It codes for CASSLFFGQAGTEAFF.

This clonotype was counted at least ten times. This sequence joins TRBV12-3 or TRBV12-4 and TRBJ1-1; TRBD1 matches 10 bases. This CDR3 spans 14 amino acids. The V and J ends lost 1 base and 11 bases, in that order; junction bases with no gene match: 7. The DNA for the CDR3 is TGTGCCAGCAGTTTAGGACAGGGGGCTGAGGAGGCTTTCTTT. It is translated as CASSLGQGAEEAFF.

This clonotype appeared a few times. The chain couples TRBV29-1 to TRBJ1-2; D unresolved. This CDR3 contains 13 residues. Germline assignment: CDR1 SQVTM and CDR2 ANQGSEA. The V end lost 0 bases, the J end lost 3 bases, and 8 bases lay between the germline ends. The CDR3 sequence is CSVEDSLYYGYTF. The DNA for the CDR3 is TGCAGCGTTGAAGATTCGCTTTACTATGGCTACACCTTC.

This clonotype was picked up many times. V is TRBV20-1 and J is TRBJ1-1; no clear D. Trimming left V 0 bases short and J 0 bases short, with 17 bases between. Germline CDR1 and CDR2: DFQATT and SNEGSKA (reference sequence). This CDR3 contains 17 residues. In DNA form, the CDR3 reads TGCAGTGCTAGAGATTCGGACCCCTGGAACCTGAACACTGAAGCTTTCTTT. This gives the protein CSARDSDPWNLNTEAFF.

In its sample, this clonotype was seen many times. The rearrangement uses TRBV5-1 and TRBJ1-1; 11 bases match TRBD1. Per the germline V gene, CDR1 is SGHRS and CDR2 is YFSETQ. The CDR3 totals 13 residues. J was trimmed by 6 bases and V by 4 bases; bases with no gene match: 2. The CDR3 sequence is CASSRGQGAEAFF. The CDR3 DNA reads as TGCGCCAGCAGCCGGGGACAGGGGGCTGAAGCTTTCTTT.

This clonotype was detected a few times. The chain uses TRBV4-1 and TRBJ2-7, with 8 nucleotides matching TRBD1. CDR1 MGHRA and CDR2 YSYEKL come from the germline V gene. J lost 2 bases, V lost 4 bases, and 7 bases had no gene match. This CDR3 contains 15 residues. In DNA form, the CDR3 reads TGCGCCAGCAGCCCCCGGGACAGGTCTCCCTACGAGCAGTACTTC. Its protein product is CASSPRDRSPYEQYF.

The genes are TRBV28 and TRBJ1-3; D is uncertain. V lost 1 base to trimming and J lost 0 bases, with 7 bases between them. Germline CDR1 MDHEN, CDR2 SYDVKM. The CDR3 has 15 amino acids. CDR3 sequence reads: CASSLSHFSGNTIYF. Here the CDR3 DNA reads TGTGCCAGCAGTTTATCGCACTTCTCTGGAAACACCATATATTTT.

V usage is TRBV4-3 and J usage is TRBJ2-3; the match to TRBD1 covers 9 bases. The CDR3 contains 18 residues. Germline V gene sequence: CDR1 LGHNA, CDR2 YSLEER. The trim removed 1 base at V and 0 bases at J, leaving 8 bases unmatched. CDR3 sequence reads: CASSQVMIQGASTDTQYF. The CDR3 DNA sequence: TGCGCCAGCAGCCAAGTTATGATACAGGGGGCAAGCACAGATACGCAGTATTTT.

The rearrangement uses TRBV9 and TRBJ2-7; no definite D call. This CDR3 region has 14 residues. Germline CDR1 is SGDLS and CDR2 is YYNGEE. Trimming removed 4 bases at V and 3 bases at J, with 14 bases between. CDR3: CASSPFPEVYEQYF. The CDR3 coding sequence is TGTGCCAGCAGCCCCTTCCCCGAGGTCTACGAGCAGTACTTC.